This T cell receptor (beta chain) stems from a study of B cell selection in AIRE deficiency. TCRdb keeps only in-frame clones here, not all; method: immunoSEQ multiplex PCR. The table records around 24,000 clones, approximately 96% of them present only once. Conventional CD4 T cells were sorted as CD4+CD127+ cells. Control samples were from healthy, unrelated donors. A remark on this clone: The antigen is undetermined.

In germline, CDR1 is LNHNV, CDR2 YYDKDF (reference sequence). With 1 base removed from V and 3 bases from J, the gap between germline ends came to 6 bases. The CDR3 sequence is 13 residues long. Overall study results and limits: Shared Treg sequences had shorter CDR3s, biased toward rearrangements with few non-templated insertions. Of some 3,300 shared Treg TCRbeta sequences, over 25% were healthy-only, approximately 9.9% patient-only. About 28% of healthy-shared Treg sequences were found among patient Tconv cells.

The sequence was collected from a human donor in good health. The sequencing sample was made of CD4+CD127+ conventional T cells sorted from PBMCs. This sequence joins TRBV15 and TRBJ2-5, with D possibly TRBD1 on 6 matching bases. CDR3 sequence (DNA): TGTGCCACCAGCAGAGGGACAGAAGAGACCCAGTACTTC. It is translated as CATSRGTEETQYF.